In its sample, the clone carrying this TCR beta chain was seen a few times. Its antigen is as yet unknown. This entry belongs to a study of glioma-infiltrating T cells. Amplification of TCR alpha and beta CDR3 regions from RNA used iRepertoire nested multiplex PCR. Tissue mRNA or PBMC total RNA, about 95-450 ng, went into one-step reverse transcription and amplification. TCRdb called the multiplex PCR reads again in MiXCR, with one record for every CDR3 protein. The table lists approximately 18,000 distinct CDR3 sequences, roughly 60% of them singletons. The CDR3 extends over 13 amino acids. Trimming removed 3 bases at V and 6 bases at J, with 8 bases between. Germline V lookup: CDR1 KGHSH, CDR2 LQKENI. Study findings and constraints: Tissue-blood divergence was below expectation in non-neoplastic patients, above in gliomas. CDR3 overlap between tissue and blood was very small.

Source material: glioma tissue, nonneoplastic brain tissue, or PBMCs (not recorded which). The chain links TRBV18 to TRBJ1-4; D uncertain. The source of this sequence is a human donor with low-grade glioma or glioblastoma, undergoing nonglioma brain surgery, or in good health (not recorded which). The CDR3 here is CASSPSVDEKLFF. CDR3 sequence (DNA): TGTGCCAGCTCACCCTCGGTGGATGAAAAACTGTTTTTT. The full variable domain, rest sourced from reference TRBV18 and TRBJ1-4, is NAGVMQNPRHLVRRRGQEARLRCSPMKGHSHVYWYRQLPEEGLKFMVYLQKENIIDESGMPKERFSAEFPKEGPSILRIQQVVRGDSAAYFCASSPSVDEKLFFGSGTQLSVL.